Listed below are T cell receptor beta chains from one sample, sequenced in a study of vaccination effects on CD4 cells after COVID-19. This table comes from immunoSEQ multiplex PCR, and its TCRdb copy is limited to in-frame clones, with some not included. The sample shows 30,000 to 45,000 clones, roughly 62% of them seen only once. These receptors have no known antigen. Source: CD4+ T cells from PBMCs cultured with HCoV-OC43 spike peptides, taken before COVID-19 vaccination. All receptors come from a human donor who received a COVID-19 vaccine. CDR3s leave out the opening cysteine and the closing phenylalanine or tryptophan. The order of the fields is J gene, CDR3 length, V gene, CDR3 protein.

>TRBJ1-1|14|TRBV5-4
ASSPTTGVPRTEAF
>TRBJ2-3|13|TRBV6-6
ASSLAGGGADTQY
>TRBJ2-7|11|TRBV18
ASSPSASYEQY
>TRBJ2-4|11|TRBV29-1
SIISPTKNIQY
>TRBJ2-3|14|TRBV19
ASRTSGKGHTDTQY
>TRBJ2-3|10|TRBV24-1
ATGGSTDTQY
>TRBJ2-1|13|TRBV7-9
ASSRPRLAENEQF
>TRBJ1-1|14|TRBV6-5
ASSYSKVVRTGTAF
>TRBJ2-1|13|TRBV5-1
ASSLAAGGRDEQF
>TRBJ2-5|12|TRBV19
ASSISRGLETQY
>TRBJ2-7|13|TRBV5-1
ASSFGAGSSYEQY
>TRBJ2-4|14|TRBV21-1
ASSNTQGAVGNIQY
>TRBJ1-1|11|TRBV27
ASSLIAHSAAF
>TRBJ1-5|13|TRBV5-6
ASSGGGFSNQPQH
>TRBJ2-2|12|TRBV20-1
SASGRMNTGELF
>TRBJ2-5|12|TRBV6-5
ASGRGLAGETQY
>TRBJ1-2|14|TRBV3-1/TRBV3-2
ASSQGQGILNYGYT
>TRBJ2-3|11|TRBV30
AWSEQSTDTQY
>TRBJ2-1|10|TRBV6-5
ASRSQGTAQF
>TRBJ2-5|14|TRBV5-1
ASSRTGIGVRETQY
>TRBJ2-1|11|TRBV18
ASSPRGRDEQF
>TRBJ2-2|13|TRBV18
ASSPSLQNTGELF
>TRBJ2-1|12|TRBV6-1
ASSDGTYSNEQF
>TRBJ2-5|11|TRBV5-1
ASRRLIVETQY
>TRBJ2-2|13|TRBV7-9
ASSFGQGNAGELF
>TRBJ1-1|16|TRBV4-1
ASSQGFLFGRMNTEAF
>TRBJ2-3|14|TRBV2
ASSPRGGVNTDTQY
>TRBJ2-7|13|TRBV19
ASSILTGGSYEQY
>TRBJ2-1|15|TRBV27
ASSSRQGRYRYNEQF
>TRBJ2-7|10|TRBV5-3
ARSLARYEQY
>TRBJ2-3|13|TRBV19
ASSIGGQVTDTQY
>TRBJ2-3|15|TRBV15
ATSRELAGPRADTQY
>TRBJ2-2|14|TRBV6-2/TRBV6-3
ASSPGTSSRTGELF
>TRBJ1-6|13|TRBV7-8
ASSSGSSYNSPLH
>TRBJ2-3|12|TRBV24-1
ATSPGVRPDTQY
>TRBJ2-5|13|TRBV7-9
ASSLRGGIQETQY
>TRBJ2-2|14|TRBV5-4
ASSPIAGTNTGELF
>TRBJ2-7|12|TRBV5-1
ASSFETGPYEQY
>TRBJ2-5|13|TRBV4-1
ASSNPGALQETQY
>TRBJ1-4|12|TRBV5-8
ASRSGTEFEKLF